These 19 T cell receptor beta chains share one sample of origin, sequenced in a study of blood T cell repertoires in COVID-19. The repertoire was sequenced with immunoSEQ multiplex PCR; TCRdb's copy has only in-frame clones and lacks some. Counted here are just over 150,000 clones, roughly nine tenths occurring once; the ten biggest clones make up 2.4%. The specimen sequenced was peripheral blood. Source of these receptors: a woman aged 70-85 years with acute or convalescent COVID-19.

This chain connects TRBV3-1 (or the pseudogene TRBV3-2) to TRBJ1-2, with TRBD1 matching over 10 bases. The junction had 13 bases not matched to a gene; V was cut back by 4 bases and J by 8 bases. This CDR3 is built from 16 residues. Germline V lookup: CDR1 LGHDT, CDR2 YNNKEL (reference sequence). CDR3 residues: CASSPQAGQGPRGYTF. In DNA form, the CDR3 reads TGTGCCAGCAGCCCTCAGGCGGGACAGGGGCCCCGGGGCTACACCTTC.

The chain uses TRBV5-1 and TRBJ2-3; D is unresolved. Germline-derived CDR1 and CDR2 are SGHRS and YFSETQ. Trimming took 4 bases from V and 1 from J, leaving 19 bases between them. The CDR3 consists of 17 residues. The CDR3: CASSRLEAAGGTDTQYF. The DNA for the CDR3 is TGCGCCAGCAGCCGGCTTGAGGCGGCCGGCGGCACAGATACGCAGTATTTT.

The rearrangement links TRBV10-3 to TRBJ1-3; 7 nucleotides match TRBD1. The CDR3 runs 15 residues. Germline loops: CDR1 ENHRY, CDR2 SYGVKD. V shed 4 bases, J shed 4 bases, and the junction held 7 bases outside the gene matches. Here the CDR3 DNA reads TGTGCCATCAGTGGACAGGGACCCTCCGGAAACACCATATATTTT. Protein: CAISGQGPSGNTIYF.

CDR3 nucleotide sequence: TGTGCCAGCAGCCAAGATAGCCCATATGGCTACACCTTC. It yields the protein CASSQDSPYGYTF. The gene calls are TRBV3-1 (or the pseudogene TRBV3-2) and TRBJ1-2; D gene uncertain. Germline loops: CDR1 LGHDT, CDR2 YNNKEL (reference sequence). The V gene lost 0 bases and the J gene lost 5 bases, with 7 bases spanning the gap. This CDR3 contains 13 residues.

This clone was counted a few times. V usage is TRBV28 and J usage is TRBJ2-3; 8 bases align to TRBD2. J gave up 6 bases and V 10 bases, and 15 bases lay outside the gene matches. CDR3 length: 15 residues. Germline V CDR1 and CDR2: MDHEN, SYDVKM. CDR3 sequence: CATQELAGGLDTQYF. The CDR3 bases are TGTGCCACGCAAGAACTGGCGGGGGGTTTGGATACGCAGTATTTT. Drawing the rest from reference TRBV28 and TRBJ2-3, the complete variable domain is DVKVTQSSRYLVKRTGEKVFLECVQDMDHENMFWYRQDPGLGLRLIYFSYDVKMKEKGDIPEGYSVSREKKERFSLILESASTNQTSMYLCATQELAGGLDTQYFGPGTRLTVL.

This clone was detected a few times. This rearrangement joins TRBV7-2 to TRBJ1-5; the D gene is possibly TRBD1 (5 bases). V was cut by 8 bases and J by 4 bases, with 9 bases left in between. The CDR3 is 12 amino acids. Germline CDR1 and CDR2: SGHTA and FQGNSA. CDR3 nucleotide sequence: TGTGCCAGCGGGCAGGGTAATCAGCCCCAGCATTTT. This gives the protein CASGQGNQPQHF.

V gene TRBV4-1 combines with J gene TRBJ2-5, with D possibly matching TRBD2 (6 bases). The V gene lost 11 bases and the J gene lost 4 bases, with 11 bases spanning the gap. The CDR3 runs 11 residues. Germline lookup yields CDR1 MGHRA and CDR2 YSYEKL. CDR3 amino acids: CASRRGETQYF. The CDR3 region has the DNA TGCGCCTCCAGGCGGGGAGAGACCCAGTACTTC.

The chain carries TRBV6-6 and TRBJ1-1, with 7 bases aligning to TRBD1. CDR3 length equals 14 residues. Germline V gene data show CDR1 as MNHNY and CDR2 as SVGAGI (reference sequence). V trimming: 6 bases; J trimming: 4 bases; junction bases outside the gene matches: 8. The CDR3 coding sequence is TGTGCCAGCAGCAGTGGACAGGCGGGCACTGAAGCTTTCTTT. Translation gives CASSSGQAGTEAFF.

The CDR3 DNA follows: TGTGCCAGCAGCGGGACTTCCAACAGGGGGGGACTAGATACGCAGTATTTT. It yields the protein CASSGTSNRGGLDTQYF. The chain combines TRBV5-5 with TRBJ2-3, with D possibly matching TRBD1 (8 bases). This CDR3 is 17 amino acids long. CDR1 is SGHKS, CDR2 YYEKEE, per germline (reference sequence). V shed 4 bases and J shed 5 bases, with 23 bases lying between them.

V is TRBV20-1 and J is TRBJ1-2; a possible D gene is TRBD1 (5 bases). Trimming pared 3 bases from V and 3 bases from J, leaving 11 bases between. This CDR3 is built from 13 residues. Germline V gene sequence: CDR1 DFQATT, CDR2 SNEGSKA (reference sequence). The CDR3 protein is CSASKQAHYGYTF. The CDR3 DNA reads TGCAGTGCTAGTAAACAGGCCCACTATGGCTACACCTTC.

This sequence joins TRBV6-6 and TRBJ2-2; 9 bases map to TRBD1. Germline values: CDR1 MNHNY, CDR2 SVGAGI (reference sequence). CDR3 size: 16 residues. V lost 4 bases, J lost 1 base, and 4 bases stayed unmatched. CDR3 coding DNA: TGTGCCAGCAGTTCGGGACAGGGCGGGAACACCGGGGAGCTGTTTTTT. The encoded protein is CASSSGQGGNTGELFF.

This sequence joins TRBV29-1 and TRBJ1-5; tentative D call: TRBD1 (6 bases). Trimming took 7 bases from V and 4 from J, leaving 11 bases between them. The CDR3 is 12 residues long. Germline loops: CDR1 SQVTM, CDR2 ANQGSEA. CDR3 in DNA: TGCAGCGCGGGGGGGACAAATCAGCCCCAGCATTTT. It specifies CSAGGTNQPQHF.

V gene TRBV5-6 combines with J gene TRBJ2-7; 12 bases agree with TRBD2. Germline lookup yields CDR1 SGHDT and CDR2 YYEEEE. There are 13 residues in the CDR3. Trimming cost V 3 bases and J 12 bases; bases outside gene matches: 7. CDR3 nucleotides: TGTGCCAGCAGCTACGGGACTAGCGGGCCTCGGTACGTC. Translated: CASSYGTSGPRYV.

This clone was seen a single time. The CDR3 spells CAGGQGSTDTQYF. The CDR3 DNA sequence: TGTGCCGGTGGACAGGGGAGCACAGATACGCAGTATTTT. The chain links TRBV7-9 to TRBJ2-3; 9 bases match TRBD1. Germline V gives CDR1 SEHNR, CDR2 FQNEAQ (reference sequence). V shed 11 bases, J shed 0 bases, and the junction held 3 bases outside the gene matches. The CDR3 has 13 residues.

The chain combines TRBV7-2 with TRBJ1-3; 8 bases are shared with TRBD1. The CDR3 runs to 15 residues. V trimming: 5 bases; J trimming: 1 base; junction bases outside the gene matches: 4. CDR1 SGHTA and CDR2 FQGNSA come from the germline V gene. CDR3 sequence reads: CASSQGALSGNTIYF. The CDR3 DNA sequence: TGTGCCAGCAGCCAGGGGGCTTTATCTGGAAACACCATATATTTT. The full variable domain, completed using reference TRBV7-2 and TRBJ1-3, is GAGVSQSPSNKVTEKGKDVELRCDPISGHTALYWYRQSLGQGLEFLIYFQGNSAPDKSGLPSDRFSAERTGGSVSTLTIQRTQQEDSAVYLCASSQGALSGNTIYFGEGSWLTVV.

V and J are TRBV30 and TRBJ1-6; D perhaps matches TRBD1 (6 bases). The CDR3 covers 14 residues. Trimming left V 3 bases short and J 4 bases short, with 10 bases between. CDR1 and CDR2 from the germline V gene are GTSNPN and SVGIG (reference sequence). The CDR3 DNA reads as TGTGCCTGGAGCAGACAGGCGTATAATTCACCCCTCCACTTT. This gives the protein CAWSRQAYNSPLHF.

The chain couples TRBV7-2 to TRBJ2-1; the match to TRBD1 covers 8 bases. This CDR3 is built from 15 residues. The ends lost 3 bases at V and 9 bases at J; junction bases unmatched: 10. Germline V lookup: CDR1 SGHTA, CDR2 FQGNSA. The CDR3 region is CASSFGQGGFGEQFF. The CDR3 nucleotides are TGTGCCAGCAGCTTCGGACAGGGCGGTTTCGGTGAGCAGTTCTTC.

V is TRBV6-5 and J is TRBJ1-3, with 8 bases that match TRBD1. The CDR3 length is 16 residues. The germline V gene has CDR1 MNHEY and CDR2 SVGAGI. V lost 0 bases and J lost 2; bases outside the gene matches: 3. The CDR3 sequence is CASSYSGQGTGNTIYF. Written as DNA, the CDR3 is TGTGCCAGCAGTTACTCTGGACAGGGAACTGGAAACACCATATATTTT.

V is TRBV12-3 or TRBV12-4 and J is TRBJ1-5, with unresolved D. Trimming pared 6 bases from V and 7 bases from J, leaving 13 bases between. This CDR3 region has 13 residues. The DNA for the CDR3 is TGTGCCAGCAGCCCCGATGAGTCCCAGCCCCAGCATTTT. Its protein is CASSPDESQPQHF.